The sequence of this T cell receptor (beta chain) was determined in a study of cytomegalovirus exposure and HLA in healthy donors. This clone was counted between two and nine times. The study ran its PCR with 60 Vbeta and 13 Jbeta primers. Clones were read by immunoSEQ multiplex PCR, and TCRdb kept only the in-frame ones, dropping some. The sample comprises fewer than 40,000 clones, about nine tenths of which are singletons, and about an eighth rests with the top ten. Sequenced sample: PBMCs. This TCR was recovered from a woman aged 40 to 50 in good health and CMV-seropositive.

CDR3 nucleotide sequence: TGCGCCAGCAGCTTCTCGAGGGGGCTAAGCACTGAAGCTTTCTTT. Its protein is CASSFSRGLSTEAFF. This rearrangement joins TRBV5-1 to TRBJ1-1, with 7 bases that match TRBD1. J gave up 4 bases and V 2 bases, and 8 bases lay outside the gene matches. Germline V gene sequence: CDR1 SGHRS, CDR2 YFSETQ. This CDR3 has 15 residues. The full variable domain, in which reference TRBV5-1 and TRBJ1-1 provide the parts outside the CDR3, is KAGVTQTPRYLIKTRGQQVTLSCSPISGHRSVSWYQQTPGQGLQFLFEYFSETQRNKGNFPGRFSGRQFSNSRSEMNVSTLELGDSALYLCASSFSRGLSTEAFFGQGTRLTVV.